The present T cell receptor beta chain was sequenced within a study of T-cell memory formation after mild COVID-19. The V and J ends lost 3 bases and 6 bases respectively, with 12 bases between them. Germline V lookup: CDR1 SEHNR, CDR2 FQNEAQ (reference sequence). The CDR3 consists of 13 residues. Each CDR3 protein gets one entry after TCRdb re-called the 5' RACE reads with MiXCR. The sample holds about 110,000 distinct CDR3 sequences; around an eighth are singletons and the top ten take 35% to 50%. The sample taken for sequencing was PBMCs or a T cell subset sorted from them (not recorded which). The receptor was derived from a man between 18 and 29 years old who had mild COVID-19 (a few samples of this study predate the infection). Cell type and time point are not known. The J gene is TRBJ2-7, the V gene TRBV7-9; D remains unclear. The CDR3 region is CASSLKGNPEQYF. DNA of the CDR3: TGTGCCAGCAGCTTGAAAGGGAATCCCGAGCAGTACTTC.